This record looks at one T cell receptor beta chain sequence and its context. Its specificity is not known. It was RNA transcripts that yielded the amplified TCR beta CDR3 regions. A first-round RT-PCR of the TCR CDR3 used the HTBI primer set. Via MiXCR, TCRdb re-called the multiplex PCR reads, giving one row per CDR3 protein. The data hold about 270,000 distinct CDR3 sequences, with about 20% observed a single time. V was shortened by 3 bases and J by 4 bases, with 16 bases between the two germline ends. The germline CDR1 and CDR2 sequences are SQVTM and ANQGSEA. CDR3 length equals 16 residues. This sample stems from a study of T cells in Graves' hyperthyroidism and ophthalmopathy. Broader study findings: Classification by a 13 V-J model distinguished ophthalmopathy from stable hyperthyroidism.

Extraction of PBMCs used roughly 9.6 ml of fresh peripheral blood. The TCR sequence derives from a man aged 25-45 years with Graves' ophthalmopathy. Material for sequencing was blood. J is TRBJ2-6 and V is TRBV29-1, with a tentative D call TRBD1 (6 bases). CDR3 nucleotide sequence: TGCAGCGTTGATTTGGCAGGGGAATCCGGGGCCAACGTCCTGACTTTC. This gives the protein CSVDLAGESGANVLTF.